This T cell receptor (delta chain) was obtained from a study of Vδ1+ human thymocytes. This clone was observed a handful of times. Its specificity is not known. Extracted RNA was reverse transcribed into cDNA. Pooled V-gene forward primers with one constant-region reverse primer generated the CDR3 amplicons by multiplex PCR. TCRdb re-called the multiplex PCR reads using CATT. Among 70,000 to 90,000 delta-chain clones listed, about 35% were seen once. Study-wide findings and caveats: Bulk data may be misread because of unexpected Vdelta2 sequences. Thymic TRG and TRD repertoires appeared highly polyclonal.

The V gene end was trimmed by 0 bases and the J gene end by 0 bases; junction bases not matched to a gene: 10. The CDR3 loop spans 18 amino acids. Germline loops: CDR1 TSWWSYY, CDR2 QGS. The clonotype was recovered from a boy younger than two who had congenital heart surgery. Source material: Vdelta1+ gamma-delta thymocytes from the thymus. Subset of the sample: FACS-sorted CD3+ TCRalphabeta- TCRVdelta1+ TCRVdelta2- thymocytes. The V call is TRDV1, the J call TRDJ1; TRDD3 aligns across 7 bases. The CDR3 reads CALGELTSGGSYTDKLIF. The CDR3, as DNA: TGTGCTCTTGGGGAACTTACCTCCGGGGGATCGTACACCGATAAACTCATCTTT.